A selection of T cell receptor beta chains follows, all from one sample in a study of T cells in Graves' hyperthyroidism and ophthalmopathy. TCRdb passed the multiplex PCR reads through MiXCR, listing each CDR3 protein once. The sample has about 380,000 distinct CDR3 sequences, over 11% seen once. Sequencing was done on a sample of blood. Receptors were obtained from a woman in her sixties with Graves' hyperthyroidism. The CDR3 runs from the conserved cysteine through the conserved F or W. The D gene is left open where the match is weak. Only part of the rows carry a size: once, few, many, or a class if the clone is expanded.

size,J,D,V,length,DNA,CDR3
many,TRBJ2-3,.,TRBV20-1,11,TGCAGTGCTAGAGATCTGGGGACGCAGTATTTT,CSARDLGTQYF
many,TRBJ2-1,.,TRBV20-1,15,TGCAGTGCTAGAGATCTCGGAACTTCCTACAATGAGCAGTTCTTC,CSARDLGTSYNEQFF
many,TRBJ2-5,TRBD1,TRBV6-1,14,TGTGCCAGCATGACAGGGGGATCCCAAGAGACCCAGTACTTC,CASMTGGSQETQYF
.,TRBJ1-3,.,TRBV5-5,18,TGTGCCAGCAGCAGGGACACGCGACCAGTTTTCTCTGGAAACACCATATATTTT,CASSRDTRPVFSGNTIYF
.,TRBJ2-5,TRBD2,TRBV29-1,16,TGCAGCGTTGAAGATGGGGCTAGCGGGACCCAAGAGACCCAGTACTTC,CSVEDGASGTQETQYF
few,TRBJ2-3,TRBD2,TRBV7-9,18,TGTGCCAGCAGCTTAGGAGTGGCTAGCGGGAGGGCCGTAGATACGCAGTATTTT,CASSLGVASGRAVDTQYF
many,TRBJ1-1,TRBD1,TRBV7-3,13,TGTGCCAGCAGCCCGGGGACAGGGGCTGAAGCTTTCTTT,CASSPGTGAEAFF
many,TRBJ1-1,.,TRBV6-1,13,TGTGCCAGCAGTGAGCCGGAGAGACAGAAAGCTTTCTTT,CASSEPERQKAFF
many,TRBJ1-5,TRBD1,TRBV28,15,TGTGCCAGCAGCCCTACACAGGGGGCTAATCAGCCCCAGCATTTT,CASSPTQGANQPQHF
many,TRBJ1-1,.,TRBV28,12,TGTGCCAGCACCATTCGGATGACTGAAGCTTTCTTT,CASTIRMTEAFF